This T cell receptor (beta chain) was obtained from a study of blood T cell repertoires in COVID-19. Study in general: The study drew acute and convalescent COVID-19 samples from the United States, Italy and Spain. The analysed material was cDNA or gDNA that came from T cells, B-cell-depleted T cells, or PBMCs.

Original methodology: Estimated nucleated cell counts came from reference gene primer amplification. Measured with immunoSEQ multiplex PCR; TCRdb has only the in-frame clones, and not every one. V and J calls and clone size are copied from that table; D and trimming were computed from the DNA. The data show tens of thousands of clones, approximately 80% seen once. The CDR3 contains 14 residues. Germline V lookup: CDR1 MNHEY, CDR2 SVGAGI. V lost 7 bases, J lost 7 bases, and 8 bases stayed unmatched. The study assigned cohorts using participant-reported clinical history. The receptor's source is a woman in her 40s with acute COVID-19. The sample taken for sequencing was PBMCs or T cells enriched from blood (not recorded which). The V call is TRBV6-5, the J call TRBJ1-2; 11 bases agree with TRBD1. Written as DNA, the CDR3 is TGTGCCAGCACCCCAGGGACAGGGGGTGGTGGCTACACCTTC. It yields the protein CASTPGTGGGGYTF.